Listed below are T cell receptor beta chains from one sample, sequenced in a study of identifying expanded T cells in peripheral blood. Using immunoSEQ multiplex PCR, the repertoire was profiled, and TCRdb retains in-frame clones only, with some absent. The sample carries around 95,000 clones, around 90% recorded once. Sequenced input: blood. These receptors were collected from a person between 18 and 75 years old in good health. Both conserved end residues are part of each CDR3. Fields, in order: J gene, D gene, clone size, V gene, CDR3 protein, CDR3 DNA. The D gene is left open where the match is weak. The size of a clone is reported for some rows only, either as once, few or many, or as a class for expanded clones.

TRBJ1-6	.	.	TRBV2	CASRERSSYNSPLHF	TGTGCCAGCAGGGAGCGGAGCTCCTATAATTCACCCCTCCACTTT
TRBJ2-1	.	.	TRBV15	CATSRQGLGEQFF	TGTGCCACCAGCAGACAGGGATTGGGTGAGCAGTTCTTC
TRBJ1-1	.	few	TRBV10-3	CAISGQNTEAFF	TGTGCCATCAGTGGGCAGAACACTGAAGCTTTCTTT
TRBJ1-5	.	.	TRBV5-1	CASRLDAFDQPQHF	TGCGCCAGCAGACTGGACGCCTTTGACCAGCCCCAGCATTTT
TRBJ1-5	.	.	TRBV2	CASRKGPNQPQHF	TGTGCCAGCAGGAAGGGGCCAAATCAGCCCCAGCATTTT
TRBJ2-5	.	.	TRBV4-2	CASSQNEETQYF	TGTGCCAGCAGCCAGAACGAAGAGACCCAGTACTTC
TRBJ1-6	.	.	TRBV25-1	CASSESPSPLHF	TGTGCCAGCAGTGAATCCCCCTCCCCCCTCCACTTT
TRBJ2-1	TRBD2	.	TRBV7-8	CASSRAGTLGEFF	TGTGCCAGCAGCCGAGCGGGGACCTTGGGGGAGTTCTTC
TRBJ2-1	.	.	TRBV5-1	CASSLVGAGIGASSYNEQFF	TGCGCCAGCAGCTTGGTGGGGGCTGGGATCGGCGCCAGCTCCTACAATGAGCAGTTCTTC
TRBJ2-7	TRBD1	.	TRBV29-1	CSVGFGQGVYEQYF	TGCAGCGTTGGTTTCGGACAGGGGGTTTACGAGCAGTACTTC
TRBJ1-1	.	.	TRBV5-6	CASSFGRGTEAFF	TGTGCCAGCAGTTTTGGCCGGGGAACTGAAGCTTTCTTT
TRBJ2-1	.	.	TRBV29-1	CSVSGRGGDEQFF	TGCAGCGTTTCCGGGAGAGGGGGCGATGAGCAGTTCTTC
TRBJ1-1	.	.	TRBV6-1	CASSETYTFRSRRENTEAFF	TGTGCCAGCAGTGAAACCTACACCTTCCGTAGTCGGAGGGAGAACACTGAAGCTTTCTTT
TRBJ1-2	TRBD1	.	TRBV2	CASRRDREVGYTF	TGTGCCAGCAGACGGGACAGGGAGGTTGGCTACACCTTC
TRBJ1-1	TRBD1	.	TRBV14	CASSQVRGTGDRGTEAFF	TGTGCCAGCAGCCAAGTGAGAGGGACAGGGGATAGGGGGACTGAAGCTTTCTTT